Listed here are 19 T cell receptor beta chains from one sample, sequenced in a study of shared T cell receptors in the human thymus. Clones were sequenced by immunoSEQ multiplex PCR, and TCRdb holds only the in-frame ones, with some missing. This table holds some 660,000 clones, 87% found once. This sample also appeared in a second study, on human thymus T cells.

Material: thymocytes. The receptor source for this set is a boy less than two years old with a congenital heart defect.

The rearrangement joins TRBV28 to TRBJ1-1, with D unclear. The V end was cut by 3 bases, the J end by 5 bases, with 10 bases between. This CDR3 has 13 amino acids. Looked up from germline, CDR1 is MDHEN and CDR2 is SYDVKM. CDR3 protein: CASSFAELTEAFF. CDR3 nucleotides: TGTGCCAGCAGTTTCGCGGAACTGACTGAAGCTTTCTTT. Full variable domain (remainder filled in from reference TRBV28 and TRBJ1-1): DVKVTQSSRYLVKRTGEKVFLECVQDMDHENMFWYRQDPGLGLRLIYFSYDVKMKEKGDIPEGYSVSREKKERFSLILESASTNQTSMYLCASSFAELTEAFFGQGTRLTVV.

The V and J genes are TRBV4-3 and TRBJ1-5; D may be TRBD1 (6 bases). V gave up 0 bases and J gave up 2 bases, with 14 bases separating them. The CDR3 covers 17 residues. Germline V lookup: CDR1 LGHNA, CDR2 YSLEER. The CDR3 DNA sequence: TGCGCCAGCAGCCAAGATTCCCCGGGACAAGGCAATCAGCCCCAGCATTTT. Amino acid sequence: CASSQDSPGQGNQPQHF.

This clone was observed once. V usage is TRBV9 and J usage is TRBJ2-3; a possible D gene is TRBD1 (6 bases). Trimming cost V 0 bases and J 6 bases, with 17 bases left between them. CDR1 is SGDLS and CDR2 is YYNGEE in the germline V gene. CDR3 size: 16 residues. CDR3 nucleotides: TGTGCCAGCAGCGTAGTTGGGATCAGGGGTTACGATACGCAGTATTTT. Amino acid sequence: CASSVVGIRGYDTQYF.

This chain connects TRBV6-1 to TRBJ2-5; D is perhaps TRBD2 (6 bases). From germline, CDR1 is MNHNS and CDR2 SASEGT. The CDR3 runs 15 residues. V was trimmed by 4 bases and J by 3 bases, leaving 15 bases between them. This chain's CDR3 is CASSGGTDSEETQYF. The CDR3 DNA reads TGTGCCAGCAGTGGCGGGACGGATAGTGAAGAGACCCAGTACTTC.

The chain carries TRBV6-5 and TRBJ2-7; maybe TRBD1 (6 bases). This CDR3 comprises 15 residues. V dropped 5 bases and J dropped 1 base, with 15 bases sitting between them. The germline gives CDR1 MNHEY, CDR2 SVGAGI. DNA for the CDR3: TGTGCCAGCAGTGCCACCCCGGGACATTCCTACGAGCAGTACTTC. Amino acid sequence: CASSATPGHSYEQYF.

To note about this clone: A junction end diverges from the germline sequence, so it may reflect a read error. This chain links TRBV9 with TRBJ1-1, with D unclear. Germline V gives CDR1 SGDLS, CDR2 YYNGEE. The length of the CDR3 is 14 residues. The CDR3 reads CASSVGRRNTEAFF. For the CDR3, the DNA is TGTGCTAGCAGCGTAGGAAGGAGGAACACTGAAGCTTTCTTT. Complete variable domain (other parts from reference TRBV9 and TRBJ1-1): DSGVTQTPKHLITATGQRVTLRCSPRSGDLSVYWYQQSLDQGLQFLIQYYNGEERAKGNILERFSAQQFPDLHSELNLSSLELGDSALYFCASSVGRRNTEAFFGQGTRLTVV.

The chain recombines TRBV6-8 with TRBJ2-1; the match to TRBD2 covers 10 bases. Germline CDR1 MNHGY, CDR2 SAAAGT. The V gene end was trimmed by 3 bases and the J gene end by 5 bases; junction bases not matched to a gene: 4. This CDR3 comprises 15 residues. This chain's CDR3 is CASSYVLAGHNEQFF. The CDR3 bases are TGTGCCAGCAGTTATGTACTAGCGGGACACAATGAGCAGTTCTTC.

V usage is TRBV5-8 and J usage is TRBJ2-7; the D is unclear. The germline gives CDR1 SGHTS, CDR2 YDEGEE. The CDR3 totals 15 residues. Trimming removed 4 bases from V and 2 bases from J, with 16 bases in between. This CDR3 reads CASSTDGQAPYEQYF. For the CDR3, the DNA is TGTGCCAGCAGCACCGATGGGCAGGCACCCTACGAGCAGTACTTC.

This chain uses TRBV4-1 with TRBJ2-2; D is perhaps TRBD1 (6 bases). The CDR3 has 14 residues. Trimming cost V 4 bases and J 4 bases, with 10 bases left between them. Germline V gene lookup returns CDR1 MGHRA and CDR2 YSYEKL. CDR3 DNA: TGCGCCAGCAGCCGGCAGGGGAGCACCGGGGAGCTGTTTTTT. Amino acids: CASSRQGSTGELFF.

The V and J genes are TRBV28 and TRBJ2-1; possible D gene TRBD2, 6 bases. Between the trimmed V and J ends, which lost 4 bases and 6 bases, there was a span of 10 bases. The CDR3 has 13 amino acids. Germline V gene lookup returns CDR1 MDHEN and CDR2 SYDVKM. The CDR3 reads CASSSAGRNEQFF. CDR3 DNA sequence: TGTGCCAGCAGTTCGGCGGGACGCAATGAGCAGTTCTTC. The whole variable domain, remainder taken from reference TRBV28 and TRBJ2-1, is DVKVTQSSRYLVKRTGEKVFLECVQDMDHENMFWYRQDPGLGLRLIYFSYDVKMKEKGDIPEGYSVSREKKERFSLILESASTNQTSMYLCASSSAGRNEQFFGPGTRLTVL.

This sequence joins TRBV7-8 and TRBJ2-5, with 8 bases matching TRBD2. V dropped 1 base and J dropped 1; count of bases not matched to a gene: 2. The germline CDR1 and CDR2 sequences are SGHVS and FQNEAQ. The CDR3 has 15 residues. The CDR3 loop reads CASSLGTSLQETQYF. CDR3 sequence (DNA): TGTGCCAGCAGCTTAGGGACTAGCCTCCAAGAGACCCAGTACTTC.

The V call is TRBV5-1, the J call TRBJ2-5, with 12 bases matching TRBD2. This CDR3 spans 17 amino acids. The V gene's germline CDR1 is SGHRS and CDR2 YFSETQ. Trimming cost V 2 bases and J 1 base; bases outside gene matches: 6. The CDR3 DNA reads TGCGCCAGCAGCTTTTCCGGACTAGCGGGGCTCCAAGAGACCCAGTACTTC. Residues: CASSFSGLAGLQETQYF.

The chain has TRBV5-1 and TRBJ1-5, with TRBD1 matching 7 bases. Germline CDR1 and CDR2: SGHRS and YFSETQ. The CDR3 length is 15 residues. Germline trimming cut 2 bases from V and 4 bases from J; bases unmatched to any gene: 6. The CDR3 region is CASSLGRDRNQPQHF. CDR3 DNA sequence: TGCGCCAGCAGCTTAGGCCGGGACAGAAATCAGCCCCAGCATTTT.

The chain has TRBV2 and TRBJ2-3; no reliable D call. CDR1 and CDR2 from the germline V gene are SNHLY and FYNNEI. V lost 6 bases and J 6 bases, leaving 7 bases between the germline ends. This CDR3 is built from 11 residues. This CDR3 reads CASSLSDTQYF. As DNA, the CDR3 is TGTGCCAGCAGCTTATCGGATACGCAGTATTTT.

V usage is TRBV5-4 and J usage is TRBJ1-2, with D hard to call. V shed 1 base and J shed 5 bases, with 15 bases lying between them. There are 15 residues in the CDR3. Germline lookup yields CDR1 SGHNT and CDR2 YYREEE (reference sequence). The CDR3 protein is CASSLRSPSLYGYTF. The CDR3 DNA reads TGTGCCAGCAGCTTGCGGTCCCCATCACTATATGGCTACACCTTC.

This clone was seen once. The CDR3 loop is CASSLYRGGQPQHF. CDR3 in DNA: TGTGCCAGCAGTTTATACAGGGGCGGGCAGCCCCAGCATTTT. This chain connects TRBV27 to TRBJ1-5; TRBD1 matches at 7 bases. The CDR3 spans 14 residues. The V gene end was trimmed by 1 base and the J gene end by 7 bases; junction bases not matched to a gene: 4. The germline V gene encodes CDR1 MNHEY and CDR2 SMNVEV (reference sequence).

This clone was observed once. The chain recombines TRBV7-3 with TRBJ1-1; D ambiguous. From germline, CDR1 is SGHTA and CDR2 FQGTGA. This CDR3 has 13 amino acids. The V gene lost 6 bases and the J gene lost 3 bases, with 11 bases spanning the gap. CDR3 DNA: TGTGCCAGCAGGCTCCGACGGGACACTGAAGCTTTCTTT. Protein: CASRLRRDTEAFF. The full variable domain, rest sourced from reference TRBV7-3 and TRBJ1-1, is GAGVSQTPSNKVTEKGKYVELRCDPISGHTALYWYRQSLGQGPEFLIYFQGTGAADDSGLPNDRFFAVRPEGSVSTLKIQRTERGDSAVYLCASRLRRDTEAFFGQGTRLTVV.

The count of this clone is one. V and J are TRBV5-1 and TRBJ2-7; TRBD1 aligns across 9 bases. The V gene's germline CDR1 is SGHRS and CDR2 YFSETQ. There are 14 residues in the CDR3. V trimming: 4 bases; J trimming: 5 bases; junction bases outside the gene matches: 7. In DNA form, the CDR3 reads TGCGCCAGCAGCCCGGGACAGGGTCGTGACGAGCAGTACTTC. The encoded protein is CASSPGQGRDEQYF. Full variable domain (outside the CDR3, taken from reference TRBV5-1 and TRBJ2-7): KAGVTQTPRYLIKTRGQQVTLSCSPISGHRSVSWYQQTPGQGLQFLFEYFSETQRNKGNFPGRFSGRQFSNSRSEMNVSTLELGDSALYLCASSPGQGRDEQYFGPGTRLTVT.

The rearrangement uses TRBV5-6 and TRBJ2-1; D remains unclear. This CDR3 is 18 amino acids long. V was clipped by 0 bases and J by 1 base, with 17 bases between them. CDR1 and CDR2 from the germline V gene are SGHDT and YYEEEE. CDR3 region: CASSLVGPTWWSYNEQFF. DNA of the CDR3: TGTGCCAGCAGCTTGGTGGGCCCAACCTGGTGGTCCTACAATGAGCAGTTCTTC.